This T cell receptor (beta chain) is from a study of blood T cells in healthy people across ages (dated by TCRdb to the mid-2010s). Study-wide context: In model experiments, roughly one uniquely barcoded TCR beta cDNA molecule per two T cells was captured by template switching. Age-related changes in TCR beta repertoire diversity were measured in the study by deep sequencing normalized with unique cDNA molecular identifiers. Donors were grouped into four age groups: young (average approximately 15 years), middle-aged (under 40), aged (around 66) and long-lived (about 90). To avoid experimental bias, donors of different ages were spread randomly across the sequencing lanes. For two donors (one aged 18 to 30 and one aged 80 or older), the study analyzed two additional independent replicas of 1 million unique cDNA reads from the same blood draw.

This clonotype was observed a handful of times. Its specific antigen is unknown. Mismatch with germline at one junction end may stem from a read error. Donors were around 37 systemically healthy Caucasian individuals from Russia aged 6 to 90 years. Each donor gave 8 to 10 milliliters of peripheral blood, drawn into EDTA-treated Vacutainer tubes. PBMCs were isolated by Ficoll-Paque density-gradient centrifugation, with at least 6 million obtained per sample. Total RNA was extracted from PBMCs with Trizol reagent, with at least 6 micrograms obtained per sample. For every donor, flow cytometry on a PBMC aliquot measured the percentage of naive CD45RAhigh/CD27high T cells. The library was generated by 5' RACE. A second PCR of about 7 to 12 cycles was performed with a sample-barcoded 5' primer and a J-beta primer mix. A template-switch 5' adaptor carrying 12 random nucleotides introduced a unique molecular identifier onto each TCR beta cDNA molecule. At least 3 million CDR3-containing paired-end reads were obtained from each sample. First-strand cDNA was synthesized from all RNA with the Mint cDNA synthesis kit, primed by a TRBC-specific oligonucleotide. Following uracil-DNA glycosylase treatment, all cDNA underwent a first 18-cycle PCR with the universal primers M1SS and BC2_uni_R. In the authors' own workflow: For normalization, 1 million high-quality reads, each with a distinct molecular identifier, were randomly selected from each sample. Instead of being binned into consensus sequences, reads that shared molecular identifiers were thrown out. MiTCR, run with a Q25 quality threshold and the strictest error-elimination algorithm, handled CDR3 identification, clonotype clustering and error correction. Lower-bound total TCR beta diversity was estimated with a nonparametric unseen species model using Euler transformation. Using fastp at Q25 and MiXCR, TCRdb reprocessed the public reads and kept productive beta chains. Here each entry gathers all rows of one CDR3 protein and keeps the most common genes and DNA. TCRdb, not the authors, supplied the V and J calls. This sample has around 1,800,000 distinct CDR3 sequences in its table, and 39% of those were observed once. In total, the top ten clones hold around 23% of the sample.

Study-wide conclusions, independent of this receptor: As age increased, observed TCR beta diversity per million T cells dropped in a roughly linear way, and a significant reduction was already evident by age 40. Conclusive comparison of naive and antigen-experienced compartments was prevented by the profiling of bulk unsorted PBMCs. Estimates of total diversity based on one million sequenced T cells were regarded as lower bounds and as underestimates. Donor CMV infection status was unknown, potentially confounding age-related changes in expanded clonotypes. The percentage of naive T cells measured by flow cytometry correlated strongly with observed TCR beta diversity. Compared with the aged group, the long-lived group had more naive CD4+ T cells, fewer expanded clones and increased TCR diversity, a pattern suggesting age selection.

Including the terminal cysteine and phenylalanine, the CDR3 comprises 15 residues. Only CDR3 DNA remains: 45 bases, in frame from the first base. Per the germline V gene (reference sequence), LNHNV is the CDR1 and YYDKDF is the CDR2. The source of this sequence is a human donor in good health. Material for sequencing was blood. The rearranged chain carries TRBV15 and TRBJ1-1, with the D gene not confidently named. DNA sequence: TGTGCCACCAGCGGAGACATCGCTTTGAACACTGAAGCTTTCTTT. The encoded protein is CATSGDIALNTEAFF.